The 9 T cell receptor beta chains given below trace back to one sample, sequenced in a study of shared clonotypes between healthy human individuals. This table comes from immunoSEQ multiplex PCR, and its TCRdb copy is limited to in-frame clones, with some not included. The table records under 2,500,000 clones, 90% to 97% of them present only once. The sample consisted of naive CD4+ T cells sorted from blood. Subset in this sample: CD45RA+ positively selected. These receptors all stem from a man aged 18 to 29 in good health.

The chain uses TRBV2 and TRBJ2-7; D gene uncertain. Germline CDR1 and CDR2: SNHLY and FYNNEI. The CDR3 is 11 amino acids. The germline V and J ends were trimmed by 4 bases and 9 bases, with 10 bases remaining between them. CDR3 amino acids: CASSVQPGQYF. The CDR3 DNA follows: TGTGCCAGCAGTGTACAGCCTGGGCAGTACTTC.

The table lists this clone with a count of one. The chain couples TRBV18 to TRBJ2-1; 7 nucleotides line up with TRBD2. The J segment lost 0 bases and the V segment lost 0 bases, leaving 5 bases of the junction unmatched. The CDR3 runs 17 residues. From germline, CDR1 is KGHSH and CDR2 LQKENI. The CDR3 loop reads CASSPPTASGSYNEQFF. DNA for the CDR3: TGTGCCAGCTCACCACCGACGGCTAGCGGCTCCTACAATGAGCAGTTCTTC. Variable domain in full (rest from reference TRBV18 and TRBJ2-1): NAGVMQNPRHLVRRRGQEARLRCSPMKGHSHVYWYRQLPEEGLKFMVYLQKENIIDESGMPKERFSAEFPKEGPSILRIQQVVRGDSAAYFCASSPPTASGSYNEQFFGPGTRLTVL.

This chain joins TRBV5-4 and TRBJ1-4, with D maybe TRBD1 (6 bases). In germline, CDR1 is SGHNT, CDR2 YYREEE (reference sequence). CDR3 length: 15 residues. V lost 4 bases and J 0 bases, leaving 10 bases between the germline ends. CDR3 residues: CASSIRDTTNEKLFF. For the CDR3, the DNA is TGTGCCAGCAGCATCCGGGACACAACTAATGAAAAACTGTTTTTT.

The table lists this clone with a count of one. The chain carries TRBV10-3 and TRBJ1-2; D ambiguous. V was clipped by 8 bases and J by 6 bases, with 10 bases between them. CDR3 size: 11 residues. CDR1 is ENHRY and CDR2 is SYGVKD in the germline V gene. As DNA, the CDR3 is TGTGCCATCCAGGCAGGCGATGGCTACACCTTC. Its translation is CAIQAGDGYTF.

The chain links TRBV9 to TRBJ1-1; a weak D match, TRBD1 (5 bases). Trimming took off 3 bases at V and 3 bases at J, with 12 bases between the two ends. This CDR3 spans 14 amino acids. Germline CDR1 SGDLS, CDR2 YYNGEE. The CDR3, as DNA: TGTGCCAGCAGCGCTGGGGGTGGGGACACTGAAGCTTTCTTT. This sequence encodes CASSAGGGDTEAFF.

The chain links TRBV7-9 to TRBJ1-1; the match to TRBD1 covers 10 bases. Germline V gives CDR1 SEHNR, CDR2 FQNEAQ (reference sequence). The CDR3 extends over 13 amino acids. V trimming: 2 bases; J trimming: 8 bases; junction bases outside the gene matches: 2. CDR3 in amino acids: CASSLRDRGEAFF. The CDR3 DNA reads TGTGCCAGCAGCTTAAGGGACAGGGGAGAAGCTTTCTTT.

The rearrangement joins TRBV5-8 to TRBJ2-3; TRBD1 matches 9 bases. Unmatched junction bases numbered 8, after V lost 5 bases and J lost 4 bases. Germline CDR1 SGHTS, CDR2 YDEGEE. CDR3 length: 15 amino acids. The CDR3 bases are TGTGCCAGCAGTCGTAGGACAGGGGCCGCAGATACGCAGTATTTT. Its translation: CASSRRTGAADTQYF. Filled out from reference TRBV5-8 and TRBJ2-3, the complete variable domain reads EAGVTQSPTHLIKTRGQQATLRCSPISGHTSVYWYQQALGLGLQFLLWYDEGEERNRGNFPPRFSGRQFPNYSSELNVNALELEDSALYLCASSRRTGAADTQYFGPGTRLTVL.

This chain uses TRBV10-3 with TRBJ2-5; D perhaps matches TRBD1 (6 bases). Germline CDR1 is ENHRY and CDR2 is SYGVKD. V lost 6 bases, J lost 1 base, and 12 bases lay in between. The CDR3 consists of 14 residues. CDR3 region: CAISPGHGQETQYF. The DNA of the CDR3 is TGTGCCATCAGCCCGGGACATGGCCAAGAGACCCAGTACTTC.

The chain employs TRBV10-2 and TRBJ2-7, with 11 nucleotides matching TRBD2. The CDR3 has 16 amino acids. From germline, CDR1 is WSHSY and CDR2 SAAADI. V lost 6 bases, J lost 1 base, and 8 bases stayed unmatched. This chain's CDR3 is CASSSLTSGASYEQYF. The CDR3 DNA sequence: TGCGCCAGCAGCAGCTTGACTAGCGGGGCGTCCTACGAGCAGTACTTC.